The entry below describes one T cell receptor (beta chain). Germline and junction disagree at one end, which may indicate a read error. The data derive from a study of blood T cell repertoires in COVID-19. Study summary: PBMCs, B-cell-depleted T cells, or T cells provided the cDNA or gDNA that made up the material.

Sequencing was performed with immunoSEQ multiplex PCR; in TCRdb, only in-frame clones are kept and a portion is missing. The top ten hold 3% of the sample, which has roughly 150,000 clones, 80% to 90% seen once. Germline CDR1 SGHTS, CDR2 YDEGEE. The CDR3 runs 20 residues. The receptor comes from a woman aged 55-70 years with active COVID-19. The chain uses TRBV5-8 and TRBJ1-4; a weak D match, TRBD1 (6 bases). Specimen: peripheral blood. As DNA, the CDR3 is TGTGTCAGCAGCCCGTTAAGCATCAGGGGAGGGAAAGGTACTAATGAAAAACTGTTTTTT. This gives the protein CVSSPLSIRGGKGTNEKLFF.